A single sample is the source of the 6 T cell receptor beta chains below, sequenced in a study of T cell responses to AZD1222 COVID-19 vaccine. Assay: immunoSEQ multiplex PCR; the TCRdb copy retains only in-frame clones and omits some. The data contain approximately 210,000 clones, 94% of them seen just once; the ten biggest clones take up over 1.5%. Sequencing was performed on peripheral blood, taken 28 days after the second dose of the MenACWY control vaccine. These receptors all stem from an adult who received the MenACWY meningococcal vaccine as a control.

This chain joins TRBV18 and TRBJ2-1; tentative D call: TRBD2 (6 bases). The CDR3 totals 15 residues. Per germline, CDR1 KGHSH and CDR2 LQKENI. V was cut by 3 bases and J by 6 bases, with 15 bases left in between. The CDR3 here is CASSPTGLLVNEQFF. CDR3 nucleotides: TGTGCCAGCTCACCGACGGGACTCCTAGTCAATGAGCAGTTCTTC. The full variable domain, with the rest looked up from reference TRBV18 and TRBJ2-1, is NAGVMQNPRHLVRRRGQEARLRCSPMKGHSHVYWYRQLPEEGLKFMVYLQKENIIDESGMPKERFSAEFPKEGPSILRIQQVVRGDSAAYFCASSPTGLLVNEQFFGPGTRLTVL.

The chain has TRBV25-1 and TRBJ1-6; TRBD1 agrees at 7 bases. In germline, CDR1 is MGHDK, CDR2 SYGVNS. The length of the CDR3 is 14 residues. The V segment lost 0 bases and the J segment 11 bases; nucleotides outside the gene matches: 4. CDR3 region: CASSEYKGAAPLHF. The CDR3 nucleotides read TGTGCCAGCAGTGAATATAAGGGGGCGGCACCCCTCCACTTT.

V usage is TRBV6-1 and J usage is TRBJ2-5, with 16 positions matching TRBD2. Germline trimming cut 0 bases from V and 5 bases from J; bases unmatched to any gene: 6. The CDR3 runs 18 residues. Germline V lookup: CDR1 MNHNS, CDR2 SASEGT. CDR3 coding DNA: TGTGCCAGCAGTGAAGCAGGGACTAGCGGGAGGGCTGGGGAGACCCAGTACTTC. Its translation is CASSEAGTSGRAGETQYF.

V and J are TRBV28 and TRBJ2-7, with 7 bases lining up with TRBD1. Trimming removed 6 bases from V and 1 base from J; junction bases left unmatched: 6. Germline CDR1 and CDR2: MDHEN and SYDVKM. This CDR3 region has 14 residues. CDR3 residues: CASRSQGESYEQYF. DNA for the CDR3: TGTGCCAGCAGATCCCAGGGGGAATCCTACGAGCAGTACTTC.

The chain couples TRBV18 to TRBJ1-4, with TRBD1 as a possible D gene (6 bases). Germline V gives CDR1 KGHSH, CDR2 LQKENI. This CDR3 region has 17 residues. The V gene lost 1 base and the J gene lost 8 bases, with 20 bases spanning the gap. CDR3 sequence: CASSPLNLGGAGEKLFF. For the CDR3, the DNA is TGTGCCAGCTCACCACTCAACCTCGGGGGCGCGGGGGAAAAACTGTTTTTT.

J is TRBJ1-4 and V is TRBV7-9, with D possibly TRBD1 on 5 matching bases. This CDR3 has 16 residues. Germline CDR1 and CDR2: SEHNR and FQNEAQ (reference sequence). V lost 4 bases to trimming and J lost 0 bases, with 12 bases between them. CDR3 bases: TGTGCCAGCAGCTCGGTGGGGACTGCAACTAATGAAAAACTGTTTTTT. Protein sequence: CASSSVGTATNEKLFF.